This T cell receptor beta chain is from a study of neoadjuvant anti-PD-1 for oral cavity cancer. Study at large: Nivolumab at 3 mg/kg was mostly given biweekly, three to four doses, pre-surgery. Patients without progression received a fourth nivolumab dose around day 43, then surgical resection on days 50-56. Regarding the study as a whole: Higher pretreatment blood Treg/Th17 ratios correlated with higher pretreatment blood and lower post-treatment tumor TCRbeta clonality.

This clone was found a few times. Its target is not known. TCRdb keeps only in-frame clones here, not all; method: immunoSEQ multiplex PCR. The profile shows around 17,000 clones, approximately 70% of them singletons. The CDR3 length is 15 residues. The junction had 10 bases not matched to a gene; V was cut back by 7 bases and J by 3 bases. The germline CDR1 and CDR2 sequences are MNHEY and SMNVEV (reference sequence). The source was PBMCs, collected before nivolumab (anti-PD-1) treatment. This clonotype was sampled from a person aged 35-79 years with oral cavity squamous cell carcinoma. The chain links TRBV27 to TRBJ2-7; 9 positions agree with TRBD1. CDR3 in amino acids: CASTPVPGQGYEQYF. The CDR3 coding sequence is TGTGCCAGCACCCCCGTTCCGGGACAGGGCTACGAGCAGTACTTC.